This T cell receptor beta chain was retrieved from a study of regulatory T cells in long-lasting Graves disease. Broader study findings: Thyroid tissue was not sampled; only peripheral blood was. TRBV28, TRBJ1-2 and TRBJ2-5 emerged as the favored segments in persistent disease.

According to the study, TCR beta libraries were built with iRepertoire HTBI primers and CDR3-region Arm-PCR. TCRdb re-derived calls from the multiplex PCR reads in MiXCR, one entry per CDR3 protein. The sample lists 350,000 to 550,000 distinct CDR3 sequences; about 15% were seen once. The time point is: newly diagnosed GD, antithyroid drugs for less than 3 months. Following extraction of RNA from PBMCs, that RNA was used to make the TCR library. Criteria from the American Thyroid Association guidelines were applied to diagnose Graves' disease. At least ten counts were recorded for this clonotype. What it recognizes is unknown. Trimming cost V 9 bases and J 8 bases, with 11 bases left between them. This CDR3 spans 11 amino acids. CDR1 is SNHLY and CDR2 is FYNNEI in the germline V gene. The sample was also reused in another study, on T cells in Graves' hyperthyroidism and ophthalmopathy. From that second work: Initially, a first-round RT-PCR of the TCR CDR3 employed the HTBI primer set.

This chain uses TRBV2 with TRBJ2-1; D is perhaps TRBD2 (6 bases). Sequences were derived from peripheral blood mononuclear cells (PBMCs), sampled at new diagnosis, from a patient treated with antithyroid drugs. This sequence was found in a woman aged 25 to 39 with Graves disease. Here the CDR3 reads CASTGVYEQFF. CDR3 in DNA: TGTGCCAGTACGGGAGTTTATGAGCAGTTCTTC.